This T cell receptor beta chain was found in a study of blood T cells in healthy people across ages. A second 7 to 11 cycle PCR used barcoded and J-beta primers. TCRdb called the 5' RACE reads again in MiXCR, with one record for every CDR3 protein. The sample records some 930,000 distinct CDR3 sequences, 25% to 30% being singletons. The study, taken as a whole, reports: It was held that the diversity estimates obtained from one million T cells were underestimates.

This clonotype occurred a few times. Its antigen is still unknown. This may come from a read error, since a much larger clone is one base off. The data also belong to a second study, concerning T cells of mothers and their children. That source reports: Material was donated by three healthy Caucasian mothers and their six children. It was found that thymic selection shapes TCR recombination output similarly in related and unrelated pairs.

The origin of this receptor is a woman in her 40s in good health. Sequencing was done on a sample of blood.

CDR3 residues: CSAPTRQGAKDYTF. CDR3 sequence (DNA): TGCAGTGCTCCCACCCGACAGGGGGCGAAAGACTACACCTTC. The chain couples TRBV20-1 to TRBJ1-2, with 10 bases that match TRBD1. V lost 5 bases and J lost 10; bases outside the gene matches: 13. This CDR3 is built from 14 residues. Looked up from germline, CDR1 is DFQATT and CDR2 is SNEGSKA (reference sequence).